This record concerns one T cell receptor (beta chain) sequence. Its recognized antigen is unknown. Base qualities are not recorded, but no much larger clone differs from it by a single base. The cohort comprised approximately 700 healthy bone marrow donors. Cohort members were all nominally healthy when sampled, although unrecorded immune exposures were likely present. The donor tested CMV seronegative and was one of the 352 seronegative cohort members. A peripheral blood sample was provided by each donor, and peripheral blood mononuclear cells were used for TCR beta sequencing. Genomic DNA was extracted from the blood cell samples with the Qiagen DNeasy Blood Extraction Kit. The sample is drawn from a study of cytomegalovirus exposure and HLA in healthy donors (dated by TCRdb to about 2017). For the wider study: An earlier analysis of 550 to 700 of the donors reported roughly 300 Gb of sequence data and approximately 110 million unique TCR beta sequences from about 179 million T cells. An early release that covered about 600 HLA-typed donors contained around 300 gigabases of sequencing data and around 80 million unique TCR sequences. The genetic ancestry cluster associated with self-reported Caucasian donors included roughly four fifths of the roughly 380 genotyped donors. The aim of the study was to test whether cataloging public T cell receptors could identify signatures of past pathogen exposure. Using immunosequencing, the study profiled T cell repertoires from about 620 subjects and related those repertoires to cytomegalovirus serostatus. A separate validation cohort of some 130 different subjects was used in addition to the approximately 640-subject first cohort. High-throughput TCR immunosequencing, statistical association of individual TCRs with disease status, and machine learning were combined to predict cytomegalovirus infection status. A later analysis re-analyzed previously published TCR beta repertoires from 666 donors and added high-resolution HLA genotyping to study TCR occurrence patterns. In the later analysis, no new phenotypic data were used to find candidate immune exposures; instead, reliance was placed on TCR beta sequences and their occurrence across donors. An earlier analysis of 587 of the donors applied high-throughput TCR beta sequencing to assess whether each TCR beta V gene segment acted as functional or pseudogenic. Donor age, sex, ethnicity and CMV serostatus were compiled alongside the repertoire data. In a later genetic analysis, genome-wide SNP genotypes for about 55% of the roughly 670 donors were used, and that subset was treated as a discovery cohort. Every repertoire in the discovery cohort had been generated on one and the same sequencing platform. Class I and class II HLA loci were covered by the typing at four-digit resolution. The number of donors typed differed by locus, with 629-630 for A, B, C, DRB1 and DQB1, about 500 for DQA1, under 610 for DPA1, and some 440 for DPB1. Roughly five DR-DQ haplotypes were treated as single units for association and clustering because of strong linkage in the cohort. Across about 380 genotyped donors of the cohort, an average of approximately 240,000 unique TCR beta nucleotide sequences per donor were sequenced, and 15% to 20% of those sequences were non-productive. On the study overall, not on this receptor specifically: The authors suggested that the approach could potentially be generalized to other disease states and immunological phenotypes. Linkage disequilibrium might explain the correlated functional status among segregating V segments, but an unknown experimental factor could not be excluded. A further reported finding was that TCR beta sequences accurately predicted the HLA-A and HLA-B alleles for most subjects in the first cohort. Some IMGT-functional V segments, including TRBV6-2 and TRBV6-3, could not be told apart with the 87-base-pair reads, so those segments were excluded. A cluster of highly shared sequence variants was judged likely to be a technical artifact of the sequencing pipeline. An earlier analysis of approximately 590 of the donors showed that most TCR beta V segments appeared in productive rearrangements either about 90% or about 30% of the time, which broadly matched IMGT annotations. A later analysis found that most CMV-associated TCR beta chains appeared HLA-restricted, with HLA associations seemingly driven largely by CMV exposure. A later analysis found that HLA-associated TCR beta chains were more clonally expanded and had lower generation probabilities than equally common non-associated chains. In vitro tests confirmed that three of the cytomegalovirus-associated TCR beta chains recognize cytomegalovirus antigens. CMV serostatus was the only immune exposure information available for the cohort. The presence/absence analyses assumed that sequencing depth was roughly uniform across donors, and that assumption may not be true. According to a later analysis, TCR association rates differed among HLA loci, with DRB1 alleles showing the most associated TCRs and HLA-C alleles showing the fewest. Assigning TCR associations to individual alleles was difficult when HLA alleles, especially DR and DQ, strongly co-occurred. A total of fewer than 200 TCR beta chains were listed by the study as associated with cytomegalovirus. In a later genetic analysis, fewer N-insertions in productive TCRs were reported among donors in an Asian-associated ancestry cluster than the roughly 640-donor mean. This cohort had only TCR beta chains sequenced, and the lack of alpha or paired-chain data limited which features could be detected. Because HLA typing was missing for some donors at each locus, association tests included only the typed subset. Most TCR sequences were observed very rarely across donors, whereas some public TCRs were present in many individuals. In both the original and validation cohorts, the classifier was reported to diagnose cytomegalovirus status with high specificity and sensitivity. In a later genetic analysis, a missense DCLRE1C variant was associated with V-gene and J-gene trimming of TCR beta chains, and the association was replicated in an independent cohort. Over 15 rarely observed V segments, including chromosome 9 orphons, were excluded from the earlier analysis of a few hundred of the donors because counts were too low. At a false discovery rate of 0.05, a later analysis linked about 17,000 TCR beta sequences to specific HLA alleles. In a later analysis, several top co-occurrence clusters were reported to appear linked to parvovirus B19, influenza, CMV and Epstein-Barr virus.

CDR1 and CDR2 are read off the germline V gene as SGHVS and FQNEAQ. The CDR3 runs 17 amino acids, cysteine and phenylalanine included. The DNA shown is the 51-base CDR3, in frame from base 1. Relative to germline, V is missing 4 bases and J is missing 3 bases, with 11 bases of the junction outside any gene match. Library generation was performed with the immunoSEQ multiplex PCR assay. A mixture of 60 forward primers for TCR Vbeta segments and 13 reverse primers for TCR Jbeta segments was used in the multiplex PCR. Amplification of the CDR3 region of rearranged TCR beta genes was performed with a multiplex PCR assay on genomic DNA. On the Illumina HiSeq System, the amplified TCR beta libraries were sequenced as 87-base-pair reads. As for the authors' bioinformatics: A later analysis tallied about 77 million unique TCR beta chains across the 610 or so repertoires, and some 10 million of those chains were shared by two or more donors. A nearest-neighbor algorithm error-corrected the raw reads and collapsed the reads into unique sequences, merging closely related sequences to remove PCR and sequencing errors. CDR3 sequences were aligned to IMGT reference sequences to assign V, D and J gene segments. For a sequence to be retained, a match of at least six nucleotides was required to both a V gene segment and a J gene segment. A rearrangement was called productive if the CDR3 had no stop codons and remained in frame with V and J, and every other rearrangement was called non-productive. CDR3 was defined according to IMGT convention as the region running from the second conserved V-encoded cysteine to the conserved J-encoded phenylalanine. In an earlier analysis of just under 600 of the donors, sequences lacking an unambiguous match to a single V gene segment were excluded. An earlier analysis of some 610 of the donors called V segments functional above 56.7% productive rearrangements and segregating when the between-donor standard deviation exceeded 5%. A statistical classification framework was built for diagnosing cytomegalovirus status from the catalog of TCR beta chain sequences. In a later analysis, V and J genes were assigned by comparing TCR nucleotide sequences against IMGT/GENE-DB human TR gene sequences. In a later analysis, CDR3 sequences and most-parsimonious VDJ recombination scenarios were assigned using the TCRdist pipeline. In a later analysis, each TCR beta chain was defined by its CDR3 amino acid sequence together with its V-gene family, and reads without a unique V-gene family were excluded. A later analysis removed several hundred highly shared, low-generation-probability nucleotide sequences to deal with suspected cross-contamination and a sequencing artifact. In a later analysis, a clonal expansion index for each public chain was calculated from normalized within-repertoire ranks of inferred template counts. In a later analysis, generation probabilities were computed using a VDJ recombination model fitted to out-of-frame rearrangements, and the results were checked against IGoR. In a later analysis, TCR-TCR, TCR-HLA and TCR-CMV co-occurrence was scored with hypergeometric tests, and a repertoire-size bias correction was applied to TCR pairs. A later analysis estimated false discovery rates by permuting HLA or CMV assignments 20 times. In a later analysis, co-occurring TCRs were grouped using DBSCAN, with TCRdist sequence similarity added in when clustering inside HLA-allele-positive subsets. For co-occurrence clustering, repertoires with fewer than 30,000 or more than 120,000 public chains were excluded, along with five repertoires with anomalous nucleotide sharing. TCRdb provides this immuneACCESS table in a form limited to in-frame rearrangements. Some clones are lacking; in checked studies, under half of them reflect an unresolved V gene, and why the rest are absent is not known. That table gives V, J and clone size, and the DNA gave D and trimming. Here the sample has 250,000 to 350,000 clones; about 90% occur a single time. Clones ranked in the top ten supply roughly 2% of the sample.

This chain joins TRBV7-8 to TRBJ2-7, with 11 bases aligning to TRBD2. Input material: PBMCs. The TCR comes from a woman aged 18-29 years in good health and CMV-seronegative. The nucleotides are TGTGCCAGCAGCTCATTAGAGGGGCTAGCGGGGGGCTACGAGCAGTACTTC. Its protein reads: CASSSLEGLAGGYEQYF. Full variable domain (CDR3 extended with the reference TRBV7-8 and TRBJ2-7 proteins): GAGVSQSPRYKVAKRGQDVALRCDPISGHVSLFWYQQALGQGPEFLTYFQNEAQLDKSGLPSDRFFAERPEGSVSTLKIQRTQQEDSAVYLCASSSLEGLAGGYEQYFGPGTRLTVT.